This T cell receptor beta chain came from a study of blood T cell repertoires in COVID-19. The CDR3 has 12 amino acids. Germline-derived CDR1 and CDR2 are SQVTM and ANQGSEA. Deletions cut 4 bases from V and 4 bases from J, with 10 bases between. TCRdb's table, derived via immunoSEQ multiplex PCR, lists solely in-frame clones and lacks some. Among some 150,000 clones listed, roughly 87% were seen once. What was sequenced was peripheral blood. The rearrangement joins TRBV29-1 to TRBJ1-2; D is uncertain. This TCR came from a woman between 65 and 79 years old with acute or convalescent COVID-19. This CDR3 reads CSVVGGLYGYTF. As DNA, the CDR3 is TGCAGCGTTGTGGGCGGACTCTATGGCTACACCTTC.